The text below deals with one T cell receptor (beta chain). Its cognate antigen is unknown. The data are from a study of chemoradiotherapy in HPV16-positive cancers. Study as a whole: Candidate HPV-specific T-cell clones and common TCR motifs came from functional assays in two HPV16-positive patients.

Sequencing used immunoSEQ multiplex PCR; TCRdb keeps in-frame clones, though not all of them. The profile covers approximately 3,300 clones, with around nine tenths appearing a single time and about 5% taken by the ten largest. Looked up from germline, CDR1 is SGHTA and CDR2 is FQGTGA. The CDR3 loop spans 15 amino acids. V was cut by 1 base and J by 4 bases, with 13 bases left in between. Repeated repertoire sampling spanned the course of chemoradiotherapy. Overall study results and limits: Non-HPV-specific T cells did not expand in tumors during treatment, whereas candidate HPV-specific clones and E7-related motifs did. HPV-specific T cells were functionally defined from only a couple of HPV16-positive patients.

The sequence derives from a human donor with HPV-associated anogenital cancer. Sequenced material: tumor tissue, taken from a patient who underwent chemoradiotherapy. This rearrangement joins TRBV7-3 to TRBJ2-5, with D perhaps assigned TRBD1 or TRBD2 (5 bases each). CDR3 sequence: CASSLNAGRSETQYF. The CDR3 bases are TGTGCCAGCAGCTTAAATGCAGGGAGATCAGAGACCCAGTACTTC. Looking up the rest from reference TRBV7-3 and TRBJ2-5 gives the full variable domain: GAGVSQTPSNKVTEKGKYVELRCDPISGHTALYWYRQSLGQGPEFLIYFQGTGAADDSGLPNDRFFAVRPEGSVSTLKIQRTERGDSAVYLCASSLNAGRSETQYFGPGTRLLVL.